The clone carrying this T cell receptor (beta chain) appeared a few times. Its specificity is not known. The data belong to a study of beta chain features in type 1 diabetes. Study summary: Examination spanned approximately 110 million sorted cells from all samples. Study-level results: Researchers report that Type 1 diabetes patients had moderately but significantly shorter TCRB CDR3s across all four CD4+ subsets. With patients and controls alike, PCR might favor shorter templates to an equal degree.

The isolated RNA, all of it, was reverse transcribed, so expressed TCRB transcripts were what got sequenced. This table comes from immunoSEQ multiplex PCR, and its TCRdb copy is limited to in-frame clones, with some not included. The data hold 600,000 to 700,000 clones, with around 12% observed a single time. Trimming removed 4 bases at V and 3 bases at J, with 14 bases between. The CDR3 runs 14 residues. CDR1 is SGHRS and CDR2 is YFSETQ in the germline V gene. The specimen sequenced was naive CD4+ T cells from blood. This clonotype originated in a man between 25 and 39 years old with type 1 diabetes. The chain recombines TRBV5-1 with TRBJ2-7; no reliable D call. CDR3 DNA sequence: TGCGCCAGCAGCCCCCAACGGTCCGGCTACGAGCAGTACTTC. Translating gives CASSPQRSGYEQYF.